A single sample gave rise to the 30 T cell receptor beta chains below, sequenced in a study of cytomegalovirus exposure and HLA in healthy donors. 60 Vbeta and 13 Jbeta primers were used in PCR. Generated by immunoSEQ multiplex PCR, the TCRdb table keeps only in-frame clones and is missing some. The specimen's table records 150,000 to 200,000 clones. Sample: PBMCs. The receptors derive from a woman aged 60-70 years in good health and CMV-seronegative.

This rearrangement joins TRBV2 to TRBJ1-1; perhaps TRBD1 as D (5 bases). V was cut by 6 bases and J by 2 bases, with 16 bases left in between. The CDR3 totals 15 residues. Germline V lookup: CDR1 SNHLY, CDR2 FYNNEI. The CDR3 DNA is TGTGCCAGCAGACCGAGACAGCCTATTAACACTGAAGCTTTCTTT. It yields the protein CASRPRQPINTEAFF.

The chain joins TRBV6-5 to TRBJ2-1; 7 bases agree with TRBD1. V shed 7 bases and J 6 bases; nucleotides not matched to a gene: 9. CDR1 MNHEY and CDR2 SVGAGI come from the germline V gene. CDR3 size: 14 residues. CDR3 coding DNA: TGTGCCAGCACCAAGGGGGCTTTCCCCAATGAGCAGTTCTTC. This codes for CASTKGAFPNEQFF.

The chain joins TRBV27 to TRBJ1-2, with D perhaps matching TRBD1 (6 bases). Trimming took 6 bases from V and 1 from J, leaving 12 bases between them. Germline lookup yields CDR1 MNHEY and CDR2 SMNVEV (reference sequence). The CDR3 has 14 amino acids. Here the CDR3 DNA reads TGTGCCAGCAGGACAGGCTTCCTTAACTATGGCTACACCTTC. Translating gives CASRTGFLNYGYTF.

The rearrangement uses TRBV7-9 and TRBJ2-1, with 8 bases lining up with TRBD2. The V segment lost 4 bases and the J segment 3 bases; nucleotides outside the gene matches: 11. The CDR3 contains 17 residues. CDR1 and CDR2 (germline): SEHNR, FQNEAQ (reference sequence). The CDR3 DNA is TGTGCCAGCAGCTCGCTCCTAGGGGCGGGGGGCTACAATGAGCAGTTCTTC. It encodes CASSSLLGAGGYNEQFF.

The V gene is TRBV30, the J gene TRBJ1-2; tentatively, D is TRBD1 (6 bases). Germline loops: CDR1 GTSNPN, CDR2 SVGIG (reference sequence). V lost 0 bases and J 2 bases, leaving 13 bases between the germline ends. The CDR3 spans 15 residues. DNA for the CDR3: TGTGCCTGGAGTGTACCAGGCAGGGGAAACTATGGCTACACCTTC. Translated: CAWSVPGRGNYGYTF.

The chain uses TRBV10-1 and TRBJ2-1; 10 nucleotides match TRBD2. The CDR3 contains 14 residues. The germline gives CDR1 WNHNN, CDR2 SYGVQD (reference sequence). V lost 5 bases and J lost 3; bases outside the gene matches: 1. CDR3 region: CASSSSGGYNEQFF. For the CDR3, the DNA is TGCGCCAGCAGTTCTAGCGGGGGCTACAATGAGCAGTTCTTC.

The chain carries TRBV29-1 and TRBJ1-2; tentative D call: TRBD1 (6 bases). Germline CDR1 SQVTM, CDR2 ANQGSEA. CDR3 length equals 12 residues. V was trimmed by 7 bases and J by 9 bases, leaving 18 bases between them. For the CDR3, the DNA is TGCAGCGCCTGGGGGCAAGCTAGGAGCTACACCTTC. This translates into CSAWGQARSYTF.

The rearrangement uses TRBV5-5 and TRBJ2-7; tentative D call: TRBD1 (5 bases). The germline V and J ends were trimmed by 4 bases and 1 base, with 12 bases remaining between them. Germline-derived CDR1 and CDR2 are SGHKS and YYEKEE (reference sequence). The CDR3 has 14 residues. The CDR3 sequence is CASSPTGPSYEQYF. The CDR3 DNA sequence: TGTGCCAGCAGCCCTACAGGCCCTTCCTACGAGCAGTACTTC. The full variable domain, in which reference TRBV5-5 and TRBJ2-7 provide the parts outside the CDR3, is DAGVTQSPTHLIKTRGQQVTLRCSPISGHKSVSWYQQVLGQGPQFIFQYYEKEERGRGNFPDRFSARQFPNYSSELNVNALLLGDSALYLCASSPTGPSYEQYFGPGTRLTVT.

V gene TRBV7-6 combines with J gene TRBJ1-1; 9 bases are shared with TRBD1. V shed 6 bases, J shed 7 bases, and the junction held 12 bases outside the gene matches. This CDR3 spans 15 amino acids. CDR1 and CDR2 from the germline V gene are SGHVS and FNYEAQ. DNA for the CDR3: TGTGCCAGCAGACCCCGGACAGGGGAGGTCGGTGAAGCTTTCTTT. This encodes CASRPRTGEVGEAFF. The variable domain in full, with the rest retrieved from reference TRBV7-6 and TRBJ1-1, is GAGVSQSPRYKVTKRGQDVALRCDPISGHVSLYWYRQALGQGPEFLTYFNYEAQQDKSGLPNDRFSAERPEGSISTLTIQRTEQRDSAMYRCASRPRTGEVGEAFFGQGTRLTVV.

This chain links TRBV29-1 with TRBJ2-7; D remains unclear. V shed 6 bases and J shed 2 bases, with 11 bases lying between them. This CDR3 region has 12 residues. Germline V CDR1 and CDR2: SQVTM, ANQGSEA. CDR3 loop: CSVGGEAYEQYF. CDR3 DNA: TGCAGCGTAGGTGGTGAGGCCTACGAGCAGTACTTC.

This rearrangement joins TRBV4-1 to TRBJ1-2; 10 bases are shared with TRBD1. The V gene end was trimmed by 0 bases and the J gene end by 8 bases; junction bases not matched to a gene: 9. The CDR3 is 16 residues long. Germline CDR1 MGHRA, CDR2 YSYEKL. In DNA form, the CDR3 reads TGCGCCAGCAGCCAAGACCCCCGGGACAGGGGCGGCGGCTACACCTTC. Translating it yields CASSQDPRDRGGGYTF.

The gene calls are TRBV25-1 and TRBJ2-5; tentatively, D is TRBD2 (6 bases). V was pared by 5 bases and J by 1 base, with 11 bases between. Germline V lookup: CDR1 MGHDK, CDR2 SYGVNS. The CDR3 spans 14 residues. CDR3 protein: CASSLGGVQETQYF. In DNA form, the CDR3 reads TGTGCCAGCAGTTTAGGAGGGGTCCAAGAGACCCAGTACTTC. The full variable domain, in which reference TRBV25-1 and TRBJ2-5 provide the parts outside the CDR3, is EADIYQTPRYLVIGTGKKITLECSQTMGHDKMYWYQQDPGMELHLIHYSYGVNSTEKGDLSSESTVSRIRTEHFPLTLESARPSHTSQYLCASSLGGVQETQYFGPGTRLLVL.

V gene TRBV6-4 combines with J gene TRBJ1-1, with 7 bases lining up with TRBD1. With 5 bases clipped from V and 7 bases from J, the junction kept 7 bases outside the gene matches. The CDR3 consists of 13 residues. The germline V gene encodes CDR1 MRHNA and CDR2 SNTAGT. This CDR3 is CASSPRQGLEAFF. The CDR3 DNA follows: TGTGCCAGCAGTCCAAGACAGGGCCTTGAAGCTTTCTTT.

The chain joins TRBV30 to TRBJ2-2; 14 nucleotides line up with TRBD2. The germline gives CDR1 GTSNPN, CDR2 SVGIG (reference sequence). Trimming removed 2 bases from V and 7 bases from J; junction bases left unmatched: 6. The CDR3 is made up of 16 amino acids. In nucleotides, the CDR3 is TGTGCCTGGAGTTCAGGACTAGCGGGAGGATTCGGGGAGCTGTTTTTT. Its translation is CAWSSGLAGGFGELFF.

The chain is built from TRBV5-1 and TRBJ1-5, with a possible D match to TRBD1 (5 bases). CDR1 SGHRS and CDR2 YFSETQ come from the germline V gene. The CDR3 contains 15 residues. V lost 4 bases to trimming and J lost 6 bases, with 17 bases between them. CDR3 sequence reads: CASSPGQGESQPQHF. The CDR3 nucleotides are TGCGCCAGCAGCCCCGGGCAGGGTGAGAGTCAGCCCCAGCATTTT.

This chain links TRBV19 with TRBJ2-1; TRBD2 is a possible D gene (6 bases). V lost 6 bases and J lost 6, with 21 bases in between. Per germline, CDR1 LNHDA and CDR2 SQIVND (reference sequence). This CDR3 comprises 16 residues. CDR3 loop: CASRGPGGSHTNEQFF. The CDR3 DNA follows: TGTGCCAGTAGGGGCCCCGGAGGGAGTCACACCAATGAGCAGTTCTTC.

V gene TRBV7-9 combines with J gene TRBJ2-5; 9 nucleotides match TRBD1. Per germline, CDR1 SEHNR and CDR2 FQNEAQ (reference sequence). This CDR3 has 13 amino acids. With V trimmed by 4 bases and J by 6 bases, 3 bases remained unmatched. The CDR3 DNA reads TGTGCCAGCAGCTCGACAGGGGGACAGACCCAGTACTTC. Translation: CASSSTGGQTQYF.

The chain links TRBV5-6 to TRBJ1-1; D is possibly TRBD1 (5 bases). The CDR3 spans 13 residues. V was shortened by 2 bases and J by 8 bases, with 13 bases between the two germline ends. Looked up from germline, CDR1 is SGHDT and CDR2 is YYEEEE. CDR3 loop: CASSFQGSEEAFF. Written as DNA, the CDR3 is TGTGCCAGCAGCTTTCAGGGCTCGGAGGAAGCTTTCTTT.

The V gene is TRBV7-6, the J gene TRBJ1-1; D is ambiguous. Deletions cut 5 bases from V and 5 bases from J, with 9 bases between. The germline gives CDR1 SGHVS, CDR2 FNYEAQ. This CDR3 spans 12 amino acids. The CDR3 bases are TGTGCCAGCAGCCCCCCGGGGACTGAAGCTTTCTTT. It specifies CASSPPGTEAFF. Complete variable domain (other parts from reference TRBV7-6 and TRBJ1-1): GAGVSQSPRYKVTKRGQDVALRCDPISGHVSLYWYRQALGQGPEFLTYFNYEAQQDKSGLPNDRFSAERPEGSISTLTIQRTEQRDSAMYRCASSPPGTEAFFGQGTRLTVV.

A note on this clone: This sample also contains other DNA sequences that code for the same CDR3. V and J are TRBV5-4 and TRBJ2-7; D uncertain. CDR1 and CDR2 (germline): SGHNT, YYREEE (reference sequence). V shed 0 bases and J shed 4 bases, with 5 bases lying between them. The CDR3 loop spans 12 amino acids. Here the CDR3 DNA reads TGTGCCAGCAGCTTGGGCCGGTACGAGCAGTACTTC. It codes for CASSLGRYEQYF.

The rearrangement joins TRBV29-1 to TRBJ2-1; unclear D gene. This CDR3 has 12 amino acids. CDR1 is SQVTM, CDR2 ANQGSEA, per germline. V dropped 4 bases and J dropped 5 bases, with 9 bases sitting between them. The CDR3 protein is CSVGELNNEQFF. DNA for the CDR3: TGCAGCGTTGGTGAGCTGAACAATGAGCAGTTCTTC.

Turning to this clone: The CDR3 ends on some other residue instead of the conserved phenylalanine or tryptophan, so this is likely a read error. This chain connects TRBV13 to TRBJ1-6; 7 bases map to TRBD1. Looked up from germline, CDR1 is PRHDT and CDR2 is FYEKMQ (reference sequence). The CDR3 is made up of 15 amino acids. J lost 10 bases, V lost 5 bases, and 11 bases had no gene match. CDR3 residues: CASSPGQVRGSPLHL. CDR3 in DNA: TGTGCCAGCAGCCCCGGACAGGTACGAGGGTCACCCCTCCACCTT.

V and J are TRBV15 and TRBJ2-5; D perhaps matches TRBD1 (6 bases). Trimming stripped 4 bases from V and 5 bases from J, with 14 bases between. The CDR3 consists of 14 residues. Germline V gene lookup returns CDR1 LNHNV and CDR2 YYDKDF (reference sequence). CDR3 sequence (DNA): TGTGCCACCAGCAATCGACAGGCCGGGGAGACCCAGTACTTC. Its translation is CATSNRQAGETQYF.

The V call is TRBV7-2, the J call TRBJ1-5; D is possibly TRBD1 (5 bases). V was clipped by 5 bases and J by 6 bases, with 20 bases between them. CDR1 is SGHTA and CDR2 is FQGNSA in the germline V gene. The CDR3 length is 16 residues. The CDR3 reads CASSDQGSPPRQPQHF. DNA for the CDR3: TGTGCCAGCAGCGACCAGGGTAGCCCACCCCGTCAGCCCCAGCATTTT.

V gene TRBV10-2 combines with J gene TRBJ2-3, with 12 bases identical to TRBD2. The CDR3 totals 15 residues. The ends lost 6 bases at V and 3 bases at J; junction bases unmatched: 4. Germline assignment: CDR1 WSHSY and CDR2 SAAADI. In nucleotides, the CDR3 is TGCGCCAGCAGGCTACTAGCGGGGGGAACAGATACGCAGTATTTT. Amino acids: CASRLLAGGTDTQYF.

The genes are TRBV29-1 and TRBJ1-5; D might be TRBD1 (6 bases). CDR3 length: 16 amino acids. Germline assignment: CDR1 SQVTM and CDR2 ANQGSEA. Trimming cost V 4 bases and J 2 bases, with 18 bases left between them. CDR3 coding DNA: TGCAGCGTTGTTTTAACAGGGTCCCCGGGCAATCAGCCCCAGCATTTT. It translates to CSVVLTGSPGNQPQHF.

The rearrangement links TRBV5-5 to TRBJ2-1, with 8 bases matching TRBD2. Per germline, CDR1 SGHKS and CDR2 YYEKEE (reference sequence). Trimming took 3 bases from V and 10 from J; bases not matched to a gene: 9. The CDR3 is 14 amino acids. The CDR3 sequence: CASSSMARGGEQFF. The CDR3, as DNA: TGTGCCAGCAGCTCGATGGCCCGGGGGGGGGAGCAGTTCTTC.

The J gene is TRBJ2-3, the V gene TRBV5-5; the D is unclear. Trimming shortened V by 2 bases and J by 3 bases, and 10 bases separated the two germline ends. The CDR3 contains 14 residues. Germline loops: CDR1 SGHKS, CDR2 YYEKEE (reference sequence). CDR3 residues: CASSFIRATDTQYF. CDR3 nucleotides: TGTGCCAGCAGCTTTATTCGAGCGACAGATACGCAGTATTTT. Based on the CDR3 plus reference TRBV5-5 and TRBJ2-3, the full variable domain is DAGVTQSPTHLIKTRGQQVTLRCSPISGHKSVSWYQQVLGQGPQFIFQYYEKEERGRGNFPDRFSARQFPNYSSELNVNALLLGDSALYLCASSFIRATDTQYFGPGTRLTVL.

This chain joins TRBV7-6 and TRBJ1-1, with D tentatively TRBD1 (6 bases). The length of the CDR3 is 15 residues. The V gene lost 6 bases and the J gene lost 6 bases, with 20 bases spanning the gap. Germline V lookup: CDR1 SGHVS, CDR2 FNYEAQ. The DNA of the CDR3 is TGTGCCAGCAGTTTAATTCAGGGGACACTCCCTGAAGCTTTCTTT. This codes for CASSLIQGTLPEAFF.

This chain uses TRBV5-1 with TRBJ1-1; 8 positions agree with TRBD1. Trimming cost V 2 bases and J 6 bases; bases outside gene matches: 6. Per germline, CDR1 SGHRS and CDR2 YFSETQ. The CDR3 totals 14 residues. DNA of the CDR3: TGCGCCAGCAGCTTTTCGCGACAGGGGCCTGAAGCTTTCTTT. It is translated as CASSFSRQGPEAFF.